This T cell receptor (beta chain) stems from a study of early T cells in non-severe SARS-CoV-2 infection. Study background: Sequencing of unsorted whole blood was done on bulk RNA, leaving chains unpaired.

The TCR library protocol attached unique molecular identifiers to the individual cDNA molecules. One entry per CDR3 protein results from TCRdb running MiXCR on the 5' RACE reads. The table records more than 25,000 distinct CDR3 sequences, about 4.3% of them present only once. CDR3 length: 15 amino acids. This clonotype has at least ten counts. This receptor was identified in an adult who was a healthcare worker with PCR-confirmed SARS-CoV-2 infection or an uninfected control (not recorded which). The sample consisted of whole blood, taken at baseline. The chain employs TRBV12-2 and TRBJ2-7; the D call TRBD2 from the table was never checked on the DNA. TRBV12-2 is flagged as a pseudogene. The CDR3 DNA reads as TGTGCAAGTCGCTCCGGACCAACTGGCGGGTACGAGCAGTACTTC. This sequence encodes CASRSGPTGGYEQYF.